A single sample gave rise to the 24 T cell receptor beta chains below, sequenced in a study of beta chain features in type 1 diabetes. Reverse transcribing all isolated RNA meant expressed TCRB transcripts were sequenced. Profiled with immunoSEQ multiplex PCR; TCRdb holds only in-frame clones, not every one. This table holds tens of thousands of clones, roughly a third found once. Sequences were obtained from stem cell memory CD4+ T cells from blood. The receptors shown here come from a woman under 30 in good health.

This clone was detected only once. A much larger clone is a single base away; this may be a read error. The chain employs TRBV18 and TRBJ2-5, with TRBD1 matching over 9 bases. CDR1 is KGHSH, CDR2 LQKENI, per germline. Trimming cost V 7 bases and J 2 bases; bases outside gene matches: 2. CDR3 length equals 13 residues. CDR3 protein: CASLGQGQETQYF. As DNA, the CDR3 is TGTGCCAGCTTAGGACAGGGGCAAGAGACCCAGTACTTC.

The rearrangement uses TRBV7-2 and TRBJ1-5, with 7 bases that match TRBD1. In germline, CDR1 is SGHTA, CDR2 FQGNSA. J was trimmed by 1 base and V by 5 bases; bases with no gene match: 5. CDR3 size: 15 residues. CDR3 DNA sequence: TGTGCCAGCAGCCGGGACAGTACGAGCAATCAGCCCCAGCATTTT. Translated: CASSRDSTSNQPQHF.

V is TRBV6-5 and J is TRBJ2-1; 8 bases are shared with TRBD2. Looked up from germline, CDR1 is MNHEY and CDR2 is SVGAGI. The CDR3 runs 15 residues. The junction had 3 bases not matched to a gene; V was cut back by 2 bases and J by 3 bases. The CDR3 loop reads CASSYRTSSYNEQFF. CDR3 DNA: TGTGCCAGCAGTTACCGGACTAGCAGCTACAATGAGCAGTTCTTC.

This clone was recorded a few times. CDR3 residues: CASSPRSNEQFF. For the CDR3, the DNA is TGTGCCAGCTCACCACGGAGCAATGAGCAGTTCTTC. The V gene is TRBV18, the J gene TRBJ2-1; D is ambiguous. Trimming stripped 1 base from V and 6 bases from J, with 4 bases between. CDR3 length equals 12 residues. CDR1 and CDR2 from the germline V gene are KGHSH and LQKENI.

This clone was recorded a few times. The V and J genes are TRBV7-2 and TRBJ2-1; D possibly corresponds to TRBD1 (6 bases). Germline V gene lookup returns CDR1 SGHTA and CDR2 FQGNSA. Trimming left V 5 bases short and J 3 bases short, with 17 bases between. The CDR3 covers 16 residues. CDR3: CASSPWTVKLYNEQFF. CDR3 DNA: TGTGCCAGCAGCCCGTGGACAGTTAAGCTCTACAATGAGCAGTTCTTC. Full variable domain (missing parts from reference TRBV7-2 and TRBJ2-1): GAGVSQSPSNKVTEKGKDVELRCDPISGHTALYWYRQSLGQGLEFLIYFQGNSAPDKSGLPSDRFSAERTGGSVSTLTIQRTQQEDSAVYLCASSPWTVKLYNEQFFGPGTRLTVL.

The chain recombines TRBV6-5 with TRBJ1-5; D might be TRBD1 (5 bases). The CDR3 totals 12 residues. V was shortened by 6 bases and J by 6 bases, with 9 bases between the two germline ends. Germline CDR1 is MNHEY and CDR2 is SVGAGI. The CDR3 protein is CASRGEGQPQHF. Written as DNA, the CDR3 is TGTGCCAGCAGGGGGGAGGGTCAGCCCCAGCATTTT.

This clone was seen many times. The J gene is TRBJ1-1, the V gene TRBV7-9; D is undetermined. V lost 3 bases and J lost 0, with 11 bases in between. The CDR3 totals 15 residues. Germline lookup yields CDR1 SEHNR and CDR2 FQNEAQ (reference sequence). CDR3 in DNA: TGTGCCAGCAGCTTGAGGGATTTGATGAACACTGAAGCTTTCTTT. It codes for CASSLRDLMNTEAFF.

The chain couples TRBV9 to TRBJ1-2, with 7 bases identical to TRBD1. There are 15 residues in the CDR3. Unmatched junction bases numbered 11, after V lost 4 bases and J lost 5 bases. Looked up from germline, CDR1 is SGDLS and CDR2 is YYNGEE. The CDR3 loop reads CASSSLGDSLYGYTF. CDR3 nucleotides: TGTGCCAGCAGCTCCCTCGGGGACAGCCTATATGGCTACACCTTC.

V usage is TRBV18 and J usage is TRBJ1-2; perhaps TRBD1 as D (5 bases). The V end lost 6 bases, the J end lost 2 bases, and 19 bases lay between the germline ends. The CDR3 sequence is 16 residues long. The germline gives CDR1 KGHSH, CDR2 LQKENI. CDR3 in DNA: TGTGCCAGCTCTCCCGCTCGGACGGGGGTGAACTATGGCTACACCTTC. This encodes CASSPARTGVNYGYTF.

This clone was counted between two and nine times. The chain recombines TRBV14 with TRBJ2-6; D remains ambiguous. The CDR3 spans 15 residues. Trimming stripped 4 bases from V and 0 bases from J, with 7 bases between. Germline V gene sequence: CDR1 SGHDN, CDR2 FVKESK. As DNA, the CDR3 is TGTGCCAGCAGCCGGGCGTACTCTGGGGCCAACGTCCTGACTTTC. As protein: CASSRAYSGANVLTF.

This chain connects TRBV6-5 to TRBJ2-3; 8 bases line up with TRBD1. CDR1 is MNHEY and CDR2 is SVGAGI in the germline V gene. With V trimmed by 10 bases and J by 1 base, 10 bases remained unmatched. This CDR3 has 15 amino acids. The DNA of the CDR3 is TGTGCCACTCAGGGGGCGGCTAGCGGCACAGATACGCAGTATTTT. Residues: CATQGAASGTDTQYF.

J is TRBJ2-3 and V is TRBV7-9; 13 positions agree with TRBD2. The CDR3 sequence is 17 residues long. Per the germline V gene, CDR1 is SEHNR and CDR2 is FQNEAQ (reference sequence). Losses at the gene ends were 5 bases for V and 1 base for J; bases not matched to a gene: 6. The CDR3 region has the DNA TGTGCCAGCAGCACCGGGACTAGCGGGGTGCGCACAGATACGCAGTATTTT. It specifies CASSTGTSGVRTDTQYF.

CDR3 sequence: CASSQGSTDTQYF. The DNA of the CDR3 is TGTGCCAGCAGCCAGGGAAGCACAGATACGCAGTATTTT. The chain has TRBV7-9 and TRBJ2-3; a weak D match, TRBD1 (5 bases). Trimming cost V 5 bases and J 0 bases, with 6 bases left between them. CDR3 length: 13 amino acids. CDR1 is SEHNR, CDR2 FQNEAQ, per germline (reference sequence).

The V and J genes are TRBV27 and TRBJ2-7, with a weak D call TRBD1 (5 bases). V was shortened by 6 bases and J by 2 bases, with 11 bases between the two germline ends. The CDR3 loop spans 13 amino acids. Per germline, CDR1 MNHEY and CDR2 SMNVEV (reference sequence). The CDR3 DNA follows: TGTGCCAGCAGCCGGTCAGGGCCCTACGAGCAGTACTTC. It specifies CASSRSGPYEQYF.

CDR3 residues: CASSKGAGELFF. Here the CDR3 DNA reads TGTGCCAGCTCGAAGGGGGCCGGGGAGCTGTTTTTT. The chain has TRBV6-1 and TRBJ2-2; the D gene is possibly TRBD1 (6 bases). V dropped 8 bases and J dropped 6 bases, with 10 bases sitting between them. The CDR3 consists of 12 residues. CDR1 is MNHNS, CDR2 SASEGT, per germline.

The J gene is TRBJ1-2, the V gene TRBV18; 9 bases are shared with TRBD1. This CDR3 is built from 16 residues. Germline loops: CDR1 KGHSH, CDR2 LQKENI. J was trimmed by 3 bases and V by 1 base; bases with no gene match: 6. CDR3 bases: TGTGCCAGCTCACCACAAAGGACAGGGGTCCACTATGGCTACACCTTC. As protein: CASSPQRTGVHYGYTF.

V gene TRBV6-5 combines with J gene TRBJ2-2; the match to TRBD2 covers 7 bases. CDR1 MNHEY and CDR2 SVGAGI come from the germline V gene. The V segment lost 4 bases and the J segment 0 bases; nucleotides outside the gene matches: 5. This CDR3 region has 16 residues. CDR3 loop: CASSSPGGTNTGELFF. In DNA form, the CDR3 reads TGTGCCAGCAGTTCCCCGGGGGGAACGAACACCGGGGAGCTGTTTTTT.

Regarding this clone: Additional DNA sequences in this sample encode the identical CDR3. This chain links TRBV2 with TRBJ1-5; D is undetermined. Germline V lookup: CDR1 SNHLY, CDR2 FYNNEI. There are 16 residues in the CDR3. Deletions cut 1 base from V and 0 bases from J, with 10 bases between. CDR3 in DNA: TGTGCCAGCAGTGAAGGGGCACTTTATAGCAATCAGCCCCAGCATTTT. Protein: CASSEGALYSNQPQHF.

The CDR3 loop is CAISDSHNEQFF. The CDR3 nucleotides read TGTGCCATCAGTGACAGTCACAATGAGCAGTTCTTC. This sequence joins TRBV10-3 and TRBJ2-1; D remains ambiguous. Per germline, CDR1 ENHRY and CDR2 SYGVKD. The V gene lost 3 bases and the J gene lost 5 bases, with 5 bases spanning the gap. The CDR3 runs to 12 residues.

This sequence joins TRBV2 and TRBJ1-1; the D is unclear. Germline CDR1 SNHLY, CDR2 FYNNEI. V lost 7 bases and J 1 base, leaving 7 bases between the germline ends. The CDR3 sequence is 12 residues long. In DNA, the CDR3 is TGTGCCAGCACCAATCAGAACACTGAAGCTTTCTTT. Encoded protein: CASTNQNTEAFF.

The chain employs TRBV18 and TRBJ1-4; 8 bases agree with TRBD1. The trim removed 1 base at V and 4 bases at J, leaving 8 bases unmatched. Germline lookup yields CDR1 KGHSH and CDR2 LQKENI. This CDR3 region has 17 residues. The CDR3 bases are TGTGCCAGCTCACCACGTCAGGGGGCCTCTGGTAATGAAAAACTGTTTTTT. It yields the protein CASSPRQGASGNEKLFF.

This clone was seen a single time. CDR3 in amino acids: CASSQTGGPAEKLFF. DNA of the CDR3: TGCGCCAGCAGTCAAACAGGGGGACCGGCGGAAAAACTGTTTTTT. The chain uses TRBV5-1 and TRBJ1-4, with 8 bases aligning to TRBD1. The ends lost 5 bases at V and 8 bases at J; junction bases unmatched: 11. The germline CDR1 and CDR2 sequences are SGHRS and YFSETQ. The CDR3 has 15 amino acids.

The CDR3 sequence is CASRKGDGPGGTDTQYF. CDR3 DNA sequence: TGCGCCAGCAGGAAAGGGGATGGTCCCGGCGGTACAGATACGCAGTATTTT. The chain is built from TRBV5-1 and TRBJ2-3; TRBD1 might be the D (5 bases). The CDR3 totals 17 residues. V lost 5 bases, J lost 3 bases, and 22 bases lay in between. Germline CDR1 and CDR2: SGHRS and YFSETQ.

This chain joins TRBV7-3 and TRBJ2-1; 15 nucleotides match TRBD2. J was trimmed by 7 bases and V by 5 bases; bases with no gene match: 6. Germline V gene sequence: CDR1 SGHTA, CDR2 FQGTGA. This CDR3 is 16 amino acids long. The CDR3 is CASSPGTSGGLNEQFF. The CDR3 bases are TGTGCCAGCAGCCCGGGGACTAGCGGGGGGTTGAATGAGCAGTTCTTC.